This TCR beta chain was documented in a study of T-cell memory formation after mild COVID-19. Trimming removed 0 bases from V and 9 bases from J, with 11 bases in between. The CDR3 is 13 amino acids. Germline V gene data show CDR1 as LGHNA and CDR2 as YNFKEQ. Study-level points and caveats: Balance between CD4 and CD8 was seen in clones contracting day 15 to 85, and a CD4+ lean was seen in later expanders. CM and EM subsets held most contracting CD4+ clones; EMRA held CD8+ ones.

Via MiXCR, TCRdb re-called the 5' RACE reads, giving one row per CDR3 protein. The sample lists 550,000 to 700,000 distinct CDR3 sequences; more than 15% were seen once. Remarks on this clonotype: What it recognizes is unknown.

Source material: PBMCs or a T cell subset sorted from them (not recorded which). The V call is TRBV4-2, the J call TRBJ2-5, with unresolved D. The TCR comes from an adult woman who had mild COVID-19 (a few samples of this study predate the infection). Cell type and time point are not known. In DNA form, the CDR3 reads TGTGCCAGCAGCCAAGAGATTACCACGGCCCAGTACTTC. It encodes CASSQEITTAQYF.